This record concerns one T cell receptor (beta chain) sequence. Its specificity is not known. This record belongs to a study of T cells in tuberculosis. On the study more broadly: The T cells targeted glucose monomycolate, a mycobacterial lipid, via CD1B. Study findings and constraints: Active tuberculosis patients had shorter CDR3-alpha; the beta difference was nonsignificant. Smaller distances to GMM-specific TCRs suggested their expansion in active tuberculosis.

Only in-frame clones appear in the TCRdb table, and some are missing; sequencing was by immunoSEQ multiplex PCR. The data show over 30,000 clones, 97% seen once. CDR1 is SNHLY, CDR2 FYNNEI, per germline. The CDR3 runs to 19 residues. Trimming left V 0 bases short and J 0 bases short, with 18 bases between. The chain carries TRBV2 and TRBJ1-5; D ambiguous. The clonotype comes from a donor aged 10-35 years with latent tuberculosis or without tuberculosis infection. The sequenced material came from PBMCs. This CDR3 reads CASSEASPREVYSNQPQHF. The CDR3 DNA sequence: TGTGCCAGCAGTGAAGCTTCCCCCCGGGAGGTCTATAGCAATCAGCCCCAGCATTTT.